This T cell receptor beta chain was identified during a study of identifying expanded T cells in peripheral blood. Healthy donors had no documented immune events, such as infections, while sampled. Trimming left V 0 bases short and J 5 bases short, with 4 bases between. There are 12 residues in the CDR3. The germline gives CDR1 LNHNV, CDR2 YYDKDF (reference sequence). TCRdb's copy holds only in-frame clones and misses some; the assay was immunoSEQ multiplex PCR. Of fewer than 55,000 clones in the sample, 82% were seen once. This clonotype originated in a person aged 18 to 69 in good health. The gene calls are TRBV15 and TRBJ1-1, with no clear D. The sample was blood. The CDR3 protein is CATSRDQTEAFF. In nucleotides, the CDR3 is TGTGCCACCAGCAGAGATCAGACTGAAGCTTTCTTT.